These 21 T cell receptor beta chains originate from one sample sequenced in a study of control samples from healthy donors and cancer patients. Clones were read by immunoSEQ multiplex PCR, and TCRdb kept only the in-frame ones, dropping some. The sample yields around 50,000 clones, about 95% seen once. The sequencing sample was made of blood. The receptor set was obtained from a man under 40 in good health.

The table lists this clone with a count of one. This sequence joins TRBV2 and TRBJ2-7; D not certain. Germline assignment: CDR1 SNHLY and CDR2 FYNNEI. With 2 bases removed from V and 1 base from J, the gap between germline ends came to 9 bases. This CDR3 has 14 residues. Here the CDR3 reads CASSESRVSYEQYF. CDR3 nucleotide sequence: TGTGCCAGCAGTGAATCACGGGTTTCCTACGAGCAGTACTTC.

The chain carries TRBV24-1 and TRBJ2-2; 9 bases match TRBD2. The V and J ends lost 3 bases and 6 bases, in that order; junction bases with no gene match: 16. This CDR3 spans 19 amino acids. Germline CDR1 reads KGHDR; CDR2 reads SFDVKD. In DNA form, the CDR3 reads TGTGCCACCAGTGATCTTGGAGGGCGGGAGGGACTGAGCGCCGGGGAGCTGTTTTTT. This sequence encodes CATSDLGGREGLSAGELFF.

The rearrangement links TRBV7-3 to TRBJ2-1; 9 nucleotides match TRBD2. The V and J ends lost 1 base and 5 bases, in that order; junction bases with no gene match: 15. CDR1 is SGHTA, CDR2 FQGTGA, per germline. The CDR3 is 19 amino acids. The CDR3 DNA follows: TGTGCCAGCAGCTTAAAGGGTGCGGGAGGGATTATCCCTAACAATGAGCAGTTCTTC. Translation gives CASSLKGAGGIIPNNEQFF.

The V and J genes are TRBV3-1 (or the pseudogene TRBV3-2) and TRBJ2-6, with D unresolved. The CDR3 runs 15 residues. Trimming stripped 5 bases from V and 2 bases from J, with 10 bases between. The germline CDR1 and CDR2 sequences are LGHDT and YNNKEL (reference sequence). The CDR3 loop is CASSKQNPGANVLTF. DNA for the CDR3: TGTGCCAGCAGCAAACAGAATCCTGGGGCCAACGTCCTGACTTTC.

The gene calls are TRBV7-3 and TRBJ2-7; 9 bases match TRBD2. The CDR3 is 15 amino acids. Germline CDR1 SGHTA, CDR2 FQGTGA. Trimming removed 5 bases from V and 5 bases from J; junction bases left unmatched: 10. The CDR3 coding sequence is TGTGCCAGCAGCCGTGGGGCTAGCGGGAACAACGAGCAGTACTTC. It codes for CASSRGASGNNEQYF.

This chain connects TRBV28 to TRBJ2-2; the D is unclear. V was cut by 2 bases and J by 6 bases, with 10 bases left in between. The CDR3 is 14 residues long. CDR1 is MDHEN and CDR2 is SYDVKM in the germline V gene. CDR3 loop: CASSLEGPSGELFF. The CDR3 DNA follows: TGTGCCAGCAGTTTAGAAGGGCCGTCCGGGGAGCTGTTTTTT.

The rearrangement joins TRBV6-5 to TRBJ2-7, with D possibly being TRBD2 (6 bases). The germline V gene has CDR1 MNHEY and CDR2 SVGAGI. The CDR3 is 13 residues long. Trimming removed 2 bases at V and 6 bases at J, with 11 bases between. In nucleotides, the CDR3 is TGTGCCAGCAGTTACCTGACTAGTAGCGAGCAGTACTTC. This encodes CASSYLTSSEQYF.

CDR3 nucleotide sequence: TGTGCCAGCAGTTACTTTCTTGGGGGCAATCAGCCCCAGCATTTT. Translation gives CASSYFLGGNQPQHF. The V and J genes are TRBV6-2 or TRBV6-3 and TRBJ1-5, with unresolved D. Germline-derived CDR1 and CDR2 are MNHEY and SVGEGT. The CDR3 contains 15 residues. V lost 1 base, J lost 2 bases, and 9 bases lay in between.

This chain joins TRBV5-4 and TRBJ2-1, with 9 bases identical to TRBD1. The germline CDR1 and CDR2 sequences are SGHNT and YYREEE (reference sequence). Losses at the gene ends were 5 bases for V and 3 bases for J; bases not matched to a gene: 9. The CDR3 is 16 residues long. The CDR3 DNA reads as TGTGCCAGCAGGCGGGGACAGGGAGGTAACTACAATGAGCAGTTCTTC. Its translation: CASRRGQGGNYNEQFF.

V and J are TRBV7-2 and TRBJ2-3, with 13 bases aligning to TRBD2. The CDR3 loop spans 18 amino acids. Germline loops: CDR1 SGHTA, CDR2 FQGNSA. Trimming took 2 bases from V and 2 from J; bases not matched to a gene: 7. The CDR3 sequence: CASSLQGTSGTNTDTQYF. CDR3 in DNA: TGTGCCAGCAGCTTACAGGGGACTAGCGGGACAAACACAGATACGCAGTATTTT.

The V and J genes are TRBV14 and TRBJ1-1; perhaps TRBD1 as D (6 bases). The CDR3 covers 15 residues. In germline, CDR1 is SGHDN, CDR2 FVKESK. Trimming removed 2 bases from V and 5 bases from J, with 15 bases in between. CDR3 in amino acids: CASSQRGGGGTEAFF. In DNA, the CDR3 is TGTGCCAGCAGCCAACGGGGGGGCGGAGGGACTGAAGCTTTCTTT. Full variable domain (rest looked up from reference TRBV14 and TRBJ1-1): EAGVTQFPSHSVIEKGQTVTLRCDPISGHDNLYWYRRVMGKEIKFLLHFVKESKQDESGMPNNRFLAERTGGTYSTLKVQPAELEDSGVYFCASSQRGGGGTEAFFGQGTRLTVV.

The chain combines TRBV19 with TRBJ2-7; TRBD1 matches at 7 bases. CDR1 is LNHDA, CDR2 SQIVND, per germline (reference sequence). The V gene end was trimmed by 6 bases and the J gene end by 0 bases; junction bases not matched to a gene: 8. The CDR3 is made up of 15 amino acids. The CDR3 nucleotides are TGTGCCAGTAGCCCGGGACAGAGTAGCTCCTACGAGCAGTACTTC. It yields the protein CASSPGQSSSYEQYF.

This clone was seen only once. This chain uses TRBV24-1 with TRBJ2-1; weak D call: TRBD2 (5 bases). Germline loops: CDR1 KGHDR, CDR2 SFDVKD. This CDR3 is 15 amino acids long. Between the trimmed V and J ends, which lost 0 bases and 0 bases, there was a span of 5 bases. CDR3 nucleotides: TGTGCCACCAGTGATTTGACTAGCTCCTACAATGAGCAGTTCTTC. It specifies CATSDLTSSYNEQFF.

The chain couples TRBV30 to TRBJ2-1; D is perhaps TRBD1 or TRBD2 (6 bases each). CDR3 size: 15 residues. CDR1 and CDR2 (germline): GTSNPN, SVGIG (reference sequence). Trimming cost V 0 bases and J 4 bases, with 13 bases left between them. CDR3 in amino acids: CAWSVGGPSYNEQFF. The CDR3 DNA reads TGTGCCTGGAGTGTCGGGGGCCCTTCGTACAATGAGCAGTTCTTC.

A remark on this clone: A junction end diverges from the germline sequence, so it may reflect a read error. The chain has TRBV27 and TRBJ2-3; D may be TRBD2 (5 bases). This CDR3 has 14 amino acids. In germline, CDR1 is MNHEY, CDR2 SMNVEV (reference sequence). The CDR3 protein is CASKPGGSTDAQYF. DNA for the CDR3: TGTGCCAGCAAACCCGGAGGAAGCACAGATGCGCAGTATTTT.

This clone appeared once. The CDR3 sequence: CASIPTSGSPSYNEQFF. The DNA of the CDR3 is TGTGCCAGCATCCCGACTAGCGGGAGCCCCTCCTACAATGAGCAGTTCTTC. The V call is TRBV2, the J call TRBJ2-1, with 12 nucleotides matching TRBD2. This CDR3 is 17 amino acids long. The ends lost 7 bases at V and 0 bases at J; junction bases unmatched: 7. Looked up from germline, CDR1 is SNHLY and CDR2 is FYNNEI.

The chain joins TRBV19 to TRBJ2-1, with D possibly matching TRBD2 (6 bases). V was clipped by 10 bases and J by 0 bases, with 22 bases between them. This CDR3 has 17 amino acids. The germline V gene has CDR1 LNHDA and CDR2 SQIVND (reference sequence). The CDR3 DNA is TGTGCCACTGGAGACAAGCTAGCGCTGAGCTCCTACAATGAGCAGTTCTTC. It translates to CATGDKLALSSYNEQFF.

This clone was counted a single time. The chain is built from TRBV5-6 and TRBJ1-2; D might be TRBD1 (5 bases). V was pared by 0 bases and J by 8 bases, with 8 bases between. Germline loops: CDR1 SGHDT, CDR2 YYEEEE. The length of the CDR3 is 12 residues. CDR3 DNA: TGTGCCAGCAGCTTGGGGTGGGACGGCTACACCTTC. Translation: CASSLGWDGYTF.

The chain recombines TRBV19 with TRBJ1-4; 10 bases are a match to TRBD1. The CDR3 is 15 amino acids. J lost 0 bases, V lost 8 bases, and 3 bases had no gene match. The germline CDR1 and CDR2 sequences are LNHDA and SQIVND (reference sequence). CDR3: CASRDRGPTNEKLFF. CDR3 nucleotide sequence: TGTGCCAGTCGGGACAGGGGTCCAACTAATGAAAAACTGTTTTTT.

The V gene is TRBV12-3 or TRBV12-4, the J gene TRBJ1-2; D perhaps matches TRBD1 (5 bases). V was cut by 5 bases and J by 8 bases, with 15 bases left in between. This CDR3 spans 13 amino acids. CDR3 amino acids: CASSASGRQGYTF. CDR3 DNA sequence: TGTGCCAGCAGTGCCTCAGGGAGGCAAGGCTACACCTTC.

The chain employs TRBV10-3 and TRBJ2-7; D not resolved. There are 16 residues in the CDR3. Trimming took 4 bases from V and 3 from J, leaving 19 bases between them. Germline assignment: CDR1 ENHRY and CDR2 SYGVKD. CDR3 residues: CAISVGAGQAIYEQYF. The CDR3 coding sequence is TGTGCCATCAGTGTTGGTGCAGGCCAAGCCATCTACGAGCAGTACTTC.